The entry that follows covers one T cell receptor (beta chain) sequence. Its antigen is as yet unknown. This sample is drawn from a study of T cells in localized non-small cell lung cancer. Points from the study as a whole: Clonality of T cells reached its maximum in uninvolved adjacent lung, surpassing tumor. As only one tumor region underwent sequencing, heterogeneity remains possible. Detection in adjacent lung was observed for a median 57 of the top 100 tumor clones.

Libraries were prepared by immunoSEQ multiplex PCR; TCRdb keeps only in-frame clonotypes and omits some of them. This table holds 65,000 or so clones, roughly four fifths found once. This TCR derives from a man aged 35 to 70 with stage II lung adenocarcinoma. The source was PBMCs, collected before any cancer treatment.

This CDR3 reads CASSLSGLARSSYEQYF. CDR3 bases: TGTGCCAGCAGCTTATCCGGACTAGCGAGAAGCTCCTACGAGCAGTACTTC. The chain combines TRBV7-2 with TRBJ2-7; 9 nucleotides align to TRBD2. The germline gives CDR1 SGHTA, CDR2 FQGNSA. The V gene end was trimmed by 2 bases and the J gene end by 0 bases; junction bases not matched to a gene: 8. This CDR3 has 17 residues. The full variable domain, rest sourced from reference TRBV7-2 and TRBJ2-7, is GAGVSQSPSNKVTEKGKDVELRCDPISGHTALYWYRQSLGQGLEFLIYFQGNSAPDKSGLPSDRFSAERTGGSVSTLTIQRTQQEDSAVYLCASSLSGLARSSYEQYFGPGTRLTVT.